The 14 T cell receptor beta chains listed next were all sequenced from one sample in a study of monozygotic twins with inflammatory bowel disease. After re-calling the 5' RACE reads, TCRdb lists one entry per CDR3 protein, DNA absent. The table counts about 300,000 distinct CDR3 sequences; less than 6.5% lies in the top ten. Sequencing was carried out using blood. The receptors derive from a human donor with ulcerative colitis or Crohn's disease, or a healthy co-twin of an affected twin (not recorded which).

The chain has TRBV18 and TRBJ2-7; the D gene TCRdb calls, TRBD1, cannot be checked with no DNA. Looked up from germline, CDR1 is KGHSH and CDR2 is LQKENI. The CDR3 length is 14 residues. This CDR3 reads CASTGRNRDYEQYF.

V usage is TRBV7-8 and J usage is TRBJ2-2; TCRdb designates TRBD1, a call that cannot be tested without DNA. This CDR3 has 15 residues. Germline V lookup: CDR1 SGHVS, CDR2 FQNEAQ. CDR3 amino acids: CASSLAGGAVGELFF.

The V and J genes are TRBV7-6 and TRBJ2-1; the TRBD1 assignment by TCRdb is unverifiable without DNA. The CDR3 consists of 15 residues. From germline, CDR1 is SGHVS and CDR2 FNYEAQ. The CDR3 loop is CASSLGGTGRNEQFF.

The CDR3 sequence is CASSPPNSGYTF. The chain joins TRBV18 to TRBJ1-2. The CDR3 runs to 12 residues. Germline-derived CDR1 and CDR2 are KGHSH and LQKENI.

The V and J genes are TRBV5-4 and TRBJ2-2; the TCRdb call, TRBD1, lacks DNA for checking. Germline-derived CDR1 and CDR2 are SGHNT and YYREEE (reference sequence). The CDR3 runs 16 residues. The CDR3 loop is CASSAGQGLDTGELFF. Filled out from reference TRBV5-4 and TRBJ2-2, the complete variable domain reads ETGVTQSPTHLIKTRGQQVTLRCSSQSGHNTVSWYQQALGQGPQFIFQYYREEENGRGNFPPRFSGLQFPNYSSELNVNALELDDSALYLCASSAGQGLDTGELFFGEGSRLTVL.

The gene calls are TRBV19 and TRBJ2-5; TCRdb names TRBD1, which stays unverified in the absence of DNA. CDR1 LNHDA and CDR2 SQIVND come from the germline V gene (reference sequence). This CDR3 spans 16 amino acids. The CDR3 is CASSSPGHTKAETQYF.

This CDR3 reads CAIALAGGLSSYNEQFF. The chain links TRBV28 to TRBJ2-1; TCRdb lists TRBD2, though no DNA is available to test this call. This CDR3 is 17 amino acids long. The germline gives CDR1 MDHEN, CDR2 SYDVKM.

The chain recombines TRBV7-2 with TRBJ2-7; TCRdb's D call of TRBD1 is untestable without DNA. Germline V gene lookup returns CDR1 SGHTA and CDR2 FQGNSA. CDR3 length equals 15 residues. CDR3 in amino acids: CASSFRQTGANEQYF.

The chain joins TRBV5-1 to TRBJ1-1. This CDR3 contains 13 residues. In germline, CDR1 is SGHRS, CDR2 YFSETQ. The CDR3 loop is CASSFEGYTEAFF.

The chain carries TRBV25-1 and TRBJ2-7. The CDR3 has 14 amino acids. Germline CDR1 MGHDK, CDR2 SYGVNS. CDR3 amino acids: CASSPTRSSYEQYF.

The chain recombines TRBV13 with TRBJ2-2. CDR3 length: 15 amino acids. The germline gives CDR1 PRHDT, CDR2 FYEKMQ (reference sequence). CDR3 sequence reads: CASSLRFANTGELFF. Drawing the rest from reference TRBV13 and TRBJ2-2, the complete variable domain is AAGVIQSPRHLIKEKRETATLKCYPIPRHDTVYWYQQGPGQDPQFLISFYEKMQSDKGSIPDRFSAQQFSDYHSELNMSSLELGDSALYFCASSLRFANTGELFFGEGSRLTVL.

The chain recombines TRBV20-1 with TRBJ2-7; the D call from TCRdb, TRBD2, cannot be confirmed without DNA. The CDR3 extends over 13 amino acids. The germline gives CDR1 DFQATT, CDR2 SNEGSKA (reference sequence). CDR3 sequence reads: CSARNSRVYEQYF.

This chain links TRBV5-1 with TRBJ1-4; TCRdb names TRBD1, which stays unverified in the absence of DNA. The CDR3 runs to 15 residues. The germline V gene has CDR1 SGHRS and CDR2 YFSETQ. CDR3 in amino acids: CASSLYDYPGEKLFF. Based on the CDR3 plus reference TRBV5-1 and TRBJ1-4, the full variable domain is KAGVTQTPRYLIKTRGQQVTLSCSPISGHRSVSWYQQTPGQGLQFLFEYFSETQRNKGNFPGRFSGRQFSNSRSEMNVSTLELGDSALYLCASSLYDYPGEKLFFGSGTQLSVL.

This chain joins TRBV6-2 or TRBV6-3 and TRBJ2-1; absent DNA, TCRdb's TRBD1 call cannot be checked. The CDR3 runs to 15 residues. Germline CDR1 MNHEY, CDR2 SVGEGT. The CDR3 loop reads CASSPGLWEGDEQFF.